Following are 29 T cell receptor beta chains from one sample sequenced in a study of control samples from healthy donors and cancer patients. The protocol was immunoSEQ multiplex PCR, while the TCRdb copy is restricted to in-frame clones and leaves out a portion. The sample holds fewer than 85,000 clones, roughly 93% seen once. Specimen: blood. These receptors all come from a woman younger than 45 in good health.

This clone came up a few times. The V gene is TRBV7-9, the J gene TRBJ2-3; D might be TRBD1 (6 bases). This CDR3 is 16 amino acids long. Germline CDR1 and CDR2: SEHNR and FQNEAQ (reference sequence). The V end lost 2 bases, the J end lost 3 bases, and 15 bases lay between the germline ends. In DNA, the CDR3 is TGTGCCAGCAGCTTATGGGGCCAGGGGAAAACAGATACGCAGTATTTT. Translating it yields CASSLWGQGKTDTQYF.

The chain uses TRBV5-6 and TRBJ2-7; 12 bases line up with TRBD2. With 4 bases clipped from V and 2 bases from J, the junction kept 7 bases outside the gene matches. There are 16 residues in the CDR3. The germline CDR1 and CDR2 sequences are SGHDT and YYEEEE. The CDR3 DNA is TGTGCCAGCAGCAAAGGACGACTAGCGGGGGCCTACGAGCAGTACTTC. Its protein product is CASSKGRLAGAYEQYF.

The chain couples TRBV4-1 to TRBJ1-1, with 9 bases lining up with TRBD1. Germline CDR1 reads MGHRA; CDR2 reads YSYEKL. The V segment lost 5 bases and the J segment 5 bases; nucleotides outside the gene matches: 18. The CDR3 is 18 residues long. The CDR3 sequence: CASSLRSGTGIGGTEAFF. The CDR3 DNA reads TGCGCCAGCAGCTTAAGATCCGGGACAGGGATAGGAGGGACTGAAGCTTTCTTT.

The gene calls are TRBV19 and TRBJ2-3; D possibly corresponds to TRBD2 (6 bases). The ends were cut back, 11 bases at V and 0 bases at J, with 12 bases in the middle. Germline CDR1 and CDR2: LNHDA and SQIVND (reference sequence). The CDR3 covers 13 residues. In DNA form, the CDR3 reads TGTGCCGCCGGGAGAACTAGCACAGATACGCAGTATTTT. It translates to CAAGRTSTDTQYF. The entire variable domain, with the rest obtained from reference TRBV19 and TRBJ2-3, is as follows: DGGITQSPKYLFRKEGQNVTLSCEQNLNHDAMYWYRQDPGQGLRLIYYSQIVNDFQKGDIAEGYSVSREKKESFPLTVTSAQKNPTAFYLCAAGRTSTDTQYFGPGTRLTVL.

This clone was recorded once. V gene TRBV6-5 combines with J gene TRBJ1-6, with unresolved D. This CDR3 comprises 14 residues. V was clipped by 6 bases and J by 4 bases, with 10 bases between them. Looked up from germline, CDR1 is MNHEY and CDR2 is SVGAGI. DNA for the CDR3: TGTGCCAGCAGAGGAACAGCATATAATTCACCCCTCCACTTT. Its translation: CASRGTAYNSPLHF.

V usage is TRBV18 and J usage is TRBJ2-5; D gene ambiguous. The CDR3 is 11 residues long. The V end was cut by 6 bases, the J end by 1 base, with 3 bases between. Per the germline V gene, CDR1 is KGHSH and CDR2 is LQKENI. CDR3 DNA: TGTGCCAGCTCCCTCCAAGAGACCCAGTACTTC. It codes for CASSLQETQYF.

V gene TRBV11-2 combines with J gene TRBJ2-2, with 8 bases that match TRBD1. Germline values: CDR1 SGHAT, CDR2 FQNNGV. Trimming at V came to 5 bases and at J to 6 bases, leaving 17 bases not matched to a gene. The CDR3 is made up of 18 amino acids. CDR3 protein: CASSTRTGFGGLSGELFF. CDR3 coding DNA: TGTGCCAGCAGCACCCGGACAGGGTTCGGAGGCTTGTCCGGGGAGCTGTTTTTT.

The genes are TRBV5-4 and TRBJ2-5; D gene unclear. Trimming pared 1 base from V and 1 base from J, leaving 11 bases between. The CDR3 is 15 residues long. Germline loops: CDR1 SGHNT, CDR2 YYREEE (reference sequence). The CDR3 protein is CASSLRMGSQETQYF. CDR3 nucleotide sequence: TGTGCCAGCAGCTTGAGGATGGGCAGCCAAGAGACCCAGTACTTC.

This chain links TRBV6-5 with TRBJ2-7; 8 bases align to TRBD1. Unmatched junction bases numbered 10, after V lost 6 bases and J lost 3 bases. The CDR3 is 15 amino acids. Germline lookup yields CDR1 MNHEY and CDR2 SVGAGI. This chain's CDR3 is CASRLRQGTFYEQYF. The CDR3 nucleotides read TGTGCCAGCAGACTCCGACAGGGGACCTTCTACGAGCAGTACTTC.

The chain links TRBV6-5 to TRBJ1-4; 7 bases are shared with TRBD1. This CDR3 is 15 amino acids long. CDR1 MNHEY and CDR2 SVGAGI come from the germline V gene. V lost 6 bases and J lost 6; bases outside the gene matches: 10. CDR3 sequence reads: CASRQSTGRYEKLFF. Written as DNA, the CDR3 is TGTGCCAGCAGACAATCGACAGGGAGATATGAAAAACTGTTTTTT.

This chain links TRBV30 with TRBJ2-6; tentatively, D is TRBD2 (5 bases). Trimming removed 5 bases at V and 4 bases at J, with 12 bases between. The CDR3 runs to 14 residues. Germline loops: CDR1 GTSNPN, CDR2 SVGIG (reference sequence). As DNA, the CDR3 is TGTGCCTGGTCGAGGGTTGTGGGGGCCAACGTCCTGACTTTC. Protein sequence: CAWSRVVGANVLTF.

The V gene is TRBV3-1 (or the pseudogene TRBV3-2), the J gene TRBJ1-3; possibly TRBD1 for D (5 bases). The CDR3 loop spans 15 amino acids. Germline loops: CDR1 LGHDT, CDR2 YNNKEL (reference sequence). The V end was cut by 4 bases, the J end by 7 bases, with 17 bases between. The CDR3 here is CASSPVGTLPNTIYF. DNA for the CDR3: TGTGCCAGCAGCCCGGTAGGGACGTTACCCAACACCATATATTTT.

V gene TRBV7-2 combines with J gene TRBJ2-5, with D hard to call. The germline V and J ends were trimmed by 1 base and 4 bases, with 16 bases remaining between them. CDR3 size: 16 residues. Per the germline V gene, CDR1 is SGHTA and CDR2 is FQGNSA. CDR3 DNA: TGTGCCAGCAGCTTAGGGCTCTCGCTCCTGCTAGAGACCCAGTACTTC. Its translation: CASSLGLSLLLETQYF.

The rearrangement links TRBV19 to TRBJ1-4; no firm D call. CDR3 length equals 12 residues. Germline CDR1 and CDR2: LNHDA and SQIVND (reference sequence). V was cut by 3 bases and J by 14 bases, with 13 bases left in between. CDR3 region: CASSIGTVELFF. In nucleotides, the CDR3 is TGTGCCAGTAGTATTGGCACGGTCGAGCTGTTTTTT.

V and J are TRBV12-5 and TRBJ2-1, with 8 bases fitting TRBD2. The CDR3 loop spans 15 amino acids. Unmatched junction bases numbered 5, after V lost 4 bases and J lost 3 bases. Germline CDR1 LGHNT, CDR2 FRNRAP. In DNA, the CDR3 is TGTGCTAGTGGTTCCGGGGGGGCCTTCTACAATGAGCAGTTCTTC. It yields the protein CASGSGGAFYNEQFF.

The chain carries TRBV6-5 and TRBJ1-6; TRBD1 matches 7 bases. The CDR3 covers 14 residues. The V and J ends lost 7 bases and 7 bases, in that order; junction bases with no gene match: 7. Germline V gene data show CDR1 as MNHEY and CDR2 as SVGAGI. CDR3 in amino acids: CASMGTARNSPLHF. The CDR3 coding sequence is TGTGCCAGCATGGGGACAGCTCGGAATTCACCCCTCCACTTT.

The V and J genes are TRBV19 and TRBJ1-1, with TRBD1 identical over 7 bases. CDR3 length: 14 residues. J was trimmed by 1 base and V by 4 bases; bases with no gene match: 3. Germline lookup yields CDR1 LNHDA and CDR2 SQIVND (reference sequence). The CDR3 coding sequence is TGTGCCAGTAGTACTAGGACAGGGAACACTGAAGCTTTCTTT. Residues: CASSTRTGNTEAFF.

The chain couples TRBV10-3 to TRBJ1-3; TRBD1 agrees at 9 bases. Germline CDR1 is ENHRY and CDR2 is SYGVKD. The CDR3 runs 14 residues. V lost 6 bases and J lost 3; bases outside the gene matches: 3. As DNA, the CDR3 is TGTGCCATCAGCTGGGACAGGGATGGAAACACCATATATTTT. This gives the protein CAISWDRDGNTIYF.

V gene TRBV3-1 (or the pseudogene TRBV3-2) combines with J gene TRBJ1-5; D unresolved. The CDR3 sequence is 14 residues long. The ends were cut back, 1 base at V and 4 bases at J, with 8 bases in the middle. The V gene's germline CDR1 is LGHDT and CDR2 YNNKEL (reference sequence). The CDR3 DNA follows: TGTGCCAGCAGCCAAGGACTGGGGAATCAGCCCCAGCATTTT. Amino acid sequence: CASSQGLGNQPQHF.

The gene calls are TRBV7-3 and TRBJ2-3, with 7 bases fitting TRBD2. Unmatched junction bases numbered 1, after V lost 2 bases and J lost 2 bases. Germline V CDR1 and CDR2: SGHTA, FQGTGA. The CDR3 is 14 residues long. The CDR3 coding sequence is TGTGCCAGCAGCTTAGGGGGGGACACAGATACGCAGTATTTT. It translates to CASSLGGDTDTQYF.

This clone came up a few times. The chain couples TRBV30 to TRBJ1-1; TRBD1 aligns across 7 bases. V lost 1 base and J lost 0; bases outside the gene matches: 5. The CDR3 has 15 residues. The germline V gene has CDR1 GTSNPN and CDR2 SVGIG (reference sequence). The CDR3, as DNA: TGTGCCTGGAGTGCAGCCGGGACAGTGAACACTGAAGCTTTCTTT. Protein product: CAWSAAGTVNTEAFF.

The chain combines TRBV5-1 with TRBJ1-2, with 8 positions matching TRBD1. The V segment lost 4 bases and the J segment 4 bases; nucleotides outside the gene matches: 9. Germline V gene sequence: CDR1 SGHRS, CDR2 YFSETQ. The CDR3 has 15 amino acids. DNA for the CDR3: TGCGCCAGCAGCGCCTCCGGGACAGGAGCCTATGGCTACACCTTC. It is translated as CASSASGTGAYGYTF.

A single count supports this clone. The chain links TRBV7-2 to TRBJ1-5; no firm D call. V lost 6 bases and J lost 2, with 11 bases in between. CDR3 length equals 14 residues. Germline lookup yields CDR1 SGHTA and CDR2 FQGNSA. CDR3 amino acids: CASRGGSGNQPQHF. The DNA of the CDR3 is TGTGCCAGCAGAGGAGGGAGTGGCAATCAGCCCCAGCATTTT.

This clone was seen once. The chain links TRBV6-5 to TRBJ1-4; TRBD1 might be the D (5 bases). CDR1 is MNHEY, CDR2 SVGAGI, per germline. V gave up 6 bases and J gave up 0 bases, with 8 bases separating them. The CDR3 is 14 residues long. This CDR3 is CASRAGATNEKLFF. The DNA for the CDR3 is TGTGCCAGCAGGGCGGGGGCAACTAATGAAAAACTGTTTTTT.

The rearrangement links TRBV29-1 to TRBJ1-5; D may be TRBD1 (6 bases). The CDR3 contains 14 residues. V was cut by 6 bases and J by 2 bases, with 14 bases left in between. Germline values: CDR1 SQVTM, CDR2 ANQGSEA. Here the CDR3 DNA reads TGCAGCGTAACAGAGGCAGGGGGCAATCAGCCCCAGCATTTT. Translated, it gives CSVTEAGGNQPQHF.

This chain's CDR3 is CASSFGLNGYTF. CDR3 coding DNA: TGTGCCAGCAGCTTCGGGTTAAATGGCTACACCTTC. The rearrangement uses TRBV7-2 and TRBJ1-2; D is ambiguous. The germline gives CDR1 SGHTA, CDR2 FQGNSA. The V gene lost 3 bases and the J gene lost 6 bases, with 8 bases spanning the gap. This CDR3 spans 12 amino acids.

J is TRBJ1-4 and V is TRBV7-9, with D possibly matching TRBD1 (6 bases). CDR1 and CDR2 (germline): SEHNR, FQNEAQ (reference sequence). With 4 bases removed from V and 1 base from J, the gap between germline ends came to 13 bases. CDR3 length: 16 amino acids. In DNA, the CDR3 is TGTGCCAGCAGCTGGGTCCGGGGGCGAACTAATGAAAAACTGTTTTTT. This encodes CASSWVRGRTNEKLFF.

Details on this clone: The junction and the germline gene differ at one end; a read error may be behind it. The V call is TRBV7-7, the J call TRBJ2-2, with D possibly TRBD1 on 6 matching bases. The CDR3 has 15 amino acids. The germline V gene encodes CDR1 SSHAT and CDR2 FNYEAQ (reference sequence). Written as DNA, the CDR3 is TGTGCTAGCAGTCATCGTACAGGGCTAGCCGGGGAGCTGTTTTTT. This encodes CASSHRTGLAGELFF. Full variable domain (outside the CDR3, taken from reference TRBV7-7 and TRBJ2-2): GAGVSQSPRYKVTKRGQDVTLRCDPISSHATLYWYQQALGQGPEFLTYFNYEAQPDKSGLPSDRFSAERPEGSISTLTIQRTEQRDSAMYRCASSHRTGLAGELFFGEGSRLTVL.

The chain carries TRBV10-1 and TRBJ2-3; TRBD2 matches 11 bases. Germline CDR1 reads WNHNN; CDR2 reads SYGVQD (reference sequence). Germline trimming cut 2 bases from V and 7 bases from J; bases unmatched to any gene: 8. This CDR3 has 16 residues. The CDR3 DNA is TGCGCCAGCAGTGAGCAGGCTAGCGGGGGGCTCCATACGCAGTATTTT. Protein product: CASSEQASGGLHTQYF.